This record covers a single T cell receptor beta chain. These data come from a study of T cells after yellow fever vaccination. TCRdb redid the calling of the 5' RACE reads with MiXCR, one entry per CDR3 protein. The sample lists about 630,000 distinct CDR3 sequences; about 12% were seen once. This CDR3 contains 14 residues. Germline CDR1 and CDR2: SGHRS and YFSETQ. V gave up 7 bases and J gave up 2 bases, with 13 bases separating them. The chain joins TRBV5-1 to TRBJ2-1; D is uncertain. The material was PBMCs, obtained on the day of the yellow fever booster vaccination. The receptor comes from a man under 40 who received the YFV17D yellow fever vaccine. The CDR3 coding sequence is TGCGCCAGCCGATGGGATCCCACCTACAATGAGCAGTTCTTC. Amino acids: CASRWDPTYNEQFF.